Presented here are 30 T cell receptor beta chains from one specimen sequenced in a study of cytomegalovirus exposure and HLA in healthy donors. Vbeta (60) and Jbeta (13) primers were used in the PCR. Repertoires were generated with immunoSEQ multiplex PCR, while TCRdb's copy carries only in-frame clones and drops some. The table has some 170,000 clones, roughly three quarters seen once. Sample: PBMCs. The receptors stem from a man younger than 30 in good health and CMV-seropositive.

This chain joins TRBV6-4 and TRBJ2-6, with D hard to call. V was trimmed by 0 bases and J by 0 bases, leaving 3 bases between them. This CDR3 comprises 15 residues. Germline V CDR1 and CDR2: MRHNA, SNTAGT. Written as DNA, the CDR3 is TGTGCCAGCAGTGACTCTAACTCTGGGGCCAACGTCCTGACTTTC. Translation: CASSDSNSGANVLTF.

The V gene is TRBV7-9, the J gene TRBJ1-1; tentative D call: TRBD1 (5 bases). Trimming removed 4 bases at V and 1 base at J, with 13 bases between. The CDR3 is 15 residues long. Germline CDR1 is SEHNR and CDR2 is FQNEAQ (reference sequence). As DNA, the CDR3 is TGTGCCAGCAGCTCACCGGGACTCGCGAACACTGAAGCTTTCTTT. Protein sequence: CASSSPGLANTEAFF.

The chain joins TRBV27 to TRBJ1-1, with a possible D match to TRBD1 (6 bases). The V end lost 5 bases, the J end lost 5 bases, and 12 bases lay between the germline ends. CDR1 is MNHEY, CDR2 SMNVEV, per germline (reference sequence). The CDR3 has 13 amino acids. CDR3 sequence reads: CASSQQGRTEAFF. The CDR3 DNA follows: TGTGCCAGCAGTCAACAGGGTAGGACTGAAGCTTTCTTT.

The chain combines TRBV19 with TRBJ2-1, with 7 bases identical to TRBD1. Germline CDR1 is LNHDA and CDR2 is SQIVND (reference sequence). This CDR3 has 16 residues. Germline trimming cut 3 bases from V and 0 bases from J; bases unmatched to any gene: 5. In DNA, the CDR3 is TGTGCCAGTAGTATGGGACAGATAAACTCCTACAATGAGCAGTTCTTC. Translation: CASSMGQINSYNEQFF.

The DNA of the CDR3 is TGCGCCAGCAGCTTGAGAGACAGGGGAATTCACGGTACGCAGTATTTT. It specifies CASSLRDRGIHGTQYF. This chain links TRBV5-1 with TRBJ2-3; 8 nucleotides align to TRBD1. From germline, CDR1 is SGHRS and CDR2 YFSETQ. CDR3 size: 16 residues. V lost 1 base and J lost 8; bases outside the gene matches: 12.

The genes are TRBV7-9 and TRBJ2-7, with 9 bases identical to TRBD1. With V trimmed by 5 bases and J by 3 bases, 5 bases remained unmatched. CDR3 length: 14 amino acids. Germline V CDR1 and CDR2: SEHNR, FQNEAQ (reference sequence). The CDR3 spells CASSTAGQGYEQYF. In nucleotides, the CDR3 is TGTGCCAGCAGCACTGCGGGACAGGGCTACGAGCAGTACTTC.

The sample holds a few counts of this clone. This chain links TRBV5-6 with TRBJ2-5; TRBD2 aligns across 7 bases. Unmatched junction bases numbered 23, after V lost 4 bases and J lost 5 bases. The germline V gene has CDR1 SGHDT and CDR2 YYEEEE. The CDR3 is 19 amino acids. In DNA, the CDR3 is TGTGCCAGCAGCAGGACCCGAGCGGCTAGCGGCCTTCCTCGGGAGACCCAGTACTTC. It translates to CASSRTRAASGLPRETQYF.

The sample holds a few counts of this clone. The chain recombines TRBV5-8 with TRBJ2-7; 10 positions match TRBD1. Germline V gene lookup returns CDR1 SGHTS and CDR2 YDEGEE. The CDR3 sequence is 14 residues long. With 4 bases clipped from V and 6 bases from J, the junction kept 7 bases outside the gene matches. The CDR3 sequence: CASSRRDRGFEQYF. In DNA form, the CDR3 reads TGTGCCAGCAGCCGCCGGGACAGGGGTTTCGAGCAGTACTTC.

The rearrangement uses TRBV9 and TRBJ2-1, with D perhaps matching TRBD2 (7 bases). CDR1 and CDR2 (germline): SGDLS, YYNGEE. The CDR3 length is 16 residues. V gave up 0 bases and J gave up 7 bases, with 17 bases separating them. CDR3 DNA: TGTGCCAGCAGCGTAGAGGGAGGGGGGCGCATAAATGAGCAGTTCTTC. Encoded protein: CASSVEGGGRINEQFF.

This chain uses TRBV18 with TRBJ1-6; D possibly corresponds to TRBD1 (5 bases). This CDR3 has 15 amino acids. V gave up 1 base and J gave up 9 bases, with 13 bases separating them. In germline, CDR1 is KGHSH, CDR2 LQKENI. As DNA, the CDR3 is TGTGCCAGCTCACCACAAGGGGCTGAAGGTTCACCCCTCCACTTT. This translates into CASSPQGAEGSPLHF.

This clone was seen a handful of times. This rearrangement joins TRBV30 to TRBJ1-5; TRBD1 matches 7 bases. V shed 2 bases and J 8 bases; nucleotides not matched to a gene: 6. The CDR3 sequence is 13 residues long. Germline values: CDR1 GTSNPN, CDR2 SVGIG (reference sequence). This CDR3 reads CAWSPGGFKPQHF. As DNA, the CDR3 is TGTGCCTGGAGTCCAGGGGGTTTCAAGCCCCAGCATTTT.

V gene TRBV6-1 combines with J gene TRBJ1-5; D possibly corresponds to TRBD1 (6 bases). Germline CDR1 reads MNHNS; CDR2 reads SASEGT. The length of the CDR3 is 14 residues. V was trimmed by 4 bases and J by 7 bases, leaving 14 bases between them. As DNA, the CDR3 is TGTGCCAGCAGTGCACAGGGCTTAAGACAGCCCCAGCATTTT. It is translated as CASSAQGLRQPQHF.

This sequence joins TRBV5-4 and TRBJ2-1; possibly TRBD2 for D (5 bases). V gave up 0 bases and J gave up 5 bases, with 9 bases separating them. The germline V gene encodes CDR1 SGHNT and CDR2 YYREEE (reference sequence). The CDR3 is 14 residues long. The CDR3 is CASSLAASNNEQFF. The CDR3 DNA follows: TGTGCCAGCAGCTTGGCGGCTAGCAACAATGAGCAGTTCTTC.

The rearrangement uses TRBV2 and TRBJ2-2; 11 bases are a match to TRBD1. V was pared by 11 bases and J by 3 bases, with 2 bases of the junction left unmatched. The CDR3 length is 13 residues. Germline V gene lookup returns CDR1 SNHLY and CDR2 FYNNEI. CDR3 region: CAGQGAHTGELFF. As DNA, the CDR3 is TGTGCCGGACAGGGGGCTCACACCGGGGAGCTGTTTTTT.

The chain is built from TRBV4-1 and TRBJ2-3; 14 bases align to TRBD2. CDR3 length equals 15 residues. Losses at the gene ends were 4 bases for V and 4 bases for J; bases not matched to a gene: 1. From germline, CDR1 is MGHRA and CDR2 YSYEKL. The CDR3 protein is CASSPTSGGADTQYF. The CDR3 coding sequence is TGCGCCAGCAGCCCGACTAGCGGGGGGGCAGATACGCAGTATTTT.

The V call is TRBV5-6, the J call TRBJ1-3; 8 nucleotides line up with TRBD1. The germline V gene encodes CDR1 SGHDT and CDR2 YYEEEE. The trim removed 4 bases at V and 1 base at J, leaving 7 bases unmatched. This CDR3 has 16 amino acids. CDR3 region: CASSARYRGSGNTIYF. In nucleotides, the CDR3 is TGTGCCAGCAGCGCTAGATACAGGGGGTCTGGAAACACCATATATTTT.

J is TRBJ1-1 and V is TRBV11-3; D is uncertain. The CDR3 has 13 amino acids. Germline V gene data show CDR1 as SGHNT and CDR2 as YENEEA. V was pared by 1 base and J by 3 bases, with 6 bases between. The CDR3 sequence: CASSLGPDTEAFF. Here the CDR3 DNA reads TGTGCCAGCAGCTTAGGCCCAGACACTGAAGCTTTCTTT.

The genes are TRBV5-6 and TRBJ2-3; 10 positions agree with TRBD1. The germline V gene has CDR1 SGHDT and CDR2 YYEEEE. This CDR3 contains 17 residues. V shed 6 bases and J 2 bases; nucleotides not matched to a gene: 12. CDR3 nucleotides: TGTGCCAGCAACTCCCTGCTGGACAGGGGGAACACAGATACGCAGTATTTT. Its translation is CASNSLLDRGNTDTQYF.

DNA for the CDR3: TGTGCCAGCAGCTTGAACAGCCCTATCTATAATTCACCCCTCCACTTT. Amino acids: CASSLNSPIYNSPLHF. The chain links TRBV5-8 to TRBJ1-6; D is undetermined. Germline CDR1 and CDR2: SGHTS and YDEGEE. Trimming took 1 base from V and 3 from J, leaving 11 bases between them. There are 16 residues in the CDR3.

The gene calls are TRBV19 and TRBJ1-3; D is perhaps TRBD1 (6 bases). Trimming pared 10 bases from V and 2 bases from J, leaving 27 bases between. The CDR3 has 18 residues. Germline CDR1 is LNHDA and CDR2 is SQIVND (reference sequence). The CDR3: CATSIAADRSRPGNTIYF. CDR3 nucleotide sequence: TGTGCCACCTCAATCGCCGCCGACAGGTCTCGCCCTGGAAACACCATATATTTT.

The chain has TRBV10-3 and TRBJ1-1, with 9 bases aligning to TRBD1. The CDR3 is 15 amino acids. Germline V lookup: CDR1 ENHRY, CDR2 SYGVKD. The V segment lost 3 bases and the J segment 4 bases; nucleotides outside the gene matches: 6. CDR3 DNA sequence: TGTGCCATCAGTGATGGGGACAGGGTTCGCACTGAAGCTTTCTTT. Translated, it gives CAISDGDRVRTEAFF.

The chain links TRBV5-4 to TRBJ1-4, with D perhaps matching TRBD1 (6 bases). This CDR3 comprises 16 residues. Trimming cost V 0 bases and J 8 bases, with 17 bases left between them. CDR1 and CDR2 (germline): SGHNT, YYREEE (reference sequence). DNA for the CDR3: TGTGCCAGCAGCTTGGACCTGGCAGGGGCGTCCGAAAAACTGTTTTTT. It encodes CASSLDLAGASEKLFF.

Here the CDR3 DNA reads TGTGCCAGCAGCCCCCTAGTGGGCCCACTACAGGGAGAGACCCAGTACTTC. Its protein is CASSPLVGPLQGETQYF. This rearrangement joins TRBV7-9 to TRBJ2-5; TRBD1 is a possible D gene (6 bases). The CDR3 runs 17 residues. Germline CDR1 and CDR2: SEHNR and FQNEAQ (reference sequence). Trimming cost V 5 bases and J 4 bases, with 23 bases left between them.

The chain carries TRBV7-9 and TRBJ1-1; D unclear. Germline values: CDR1 SEHNR, CDR2 FQNEAQ (reference sequence). This CDR3 region has 14 residues. The V and J ends lost 5 bases and 1 base respectively, with 11 bases between them. CDR3 protein: CASSPAYGNTEAFF. The DNA for the CDR3 is TGTGCCAGCAGCCCCGCCTATGGGAACACTGAAGCTTTCTTT.

This chain links TRBV5-6 with TRBJ2-7; unclear D gene. The ends were cut back, 1 base at V and 2 bases at J, with 16 bases in the middle. Germline CDR1 SGHDT, CDR2 YYEEEE. The CDR3 is made up of 16 amino acids. The DNA for the CDR3 is TGTGCCAGCAGCTTGATTCTCGCGGCGCAACCCTACGAGCAGTACTTC. Its translation is CASSLILAAQPYEQYF.

The chain has TRBV28 and TRBJ2-5; a possible D gene is TRBD2 (6 bases). Germline V gene data show CDR1 as MDHEN and CDR2 as SYDVKM. This CDR3 spans 15 amino acids. The V end lost 2 bases, the J end lost 6 bases, and 16 bases lay between the germline ends. The CDR3 sequence is CASSLRLTGRQTQYF. CDR3 in DNA: TGTGCCAGCAGTTTAAGATTAACCGGGAGACAGACCCAGTACTTC.

The V and J genes are TRBV9 and TRBJ1-4; 10 positions match TRBD1. The CDR3 sequence is 14 residues long. Germline CDR1 and CDR2: SGDLS and YYNGEE. The J segment lost 7 bases and the V segment lost 4 bases, leaving 4 bases of the junction unmatched. Here the CDR3 DNA reads TGTGCCAGCAGCCCAGGACAGGGGGGTGAAAAACTGTTTTTT. Translated: CASSPGQGGEKLFF.

This chain connects TRBV30 to TRBJ1-6, with unresolved D. Trimming stripped 0 bases from V and 8 bases from J, with 5 bases between. The CDR3 has 12 amino acids. Germline-derived CDR1 and CDR2 are GTSNPN and SVGIG (reference sequence). This CDR3 is CAWSVRDSPLHF. The CDR3 DNA reads as TGTGCCTGGAGTGTTCGGGATTCACCCCTCCACTTT.

The chain employs TRBV6-6 and TRBJ1-3, with D unclear. The ends were cut back, 3 bases at V and 1 base at J, with 13 bases in the middle. Germline V gene sequence: CDR1 MNHNY, CDR2 SVGAGI (reference sequence). The CDR3 extends over 16 amino acids. The CDR3 here is CASSYGQAHSGNTIYF. CDR3 DNA: TGTGCCAGCAGTTATGGGCAGGCACATTCTGGAAACACCATATATTTT.

In this sample, this clone turned up a few times. V usage is TRBV7-2 and J usage is TRBJ1-5; the match to TRBD1 covers 8 bases. The germline V gene has CDR1 SGHTA and CDR2 FQGNSA. The CDR3 covers 15 residues. V lost 3 bases to trimming and J lost 7 bases; unmatched junction nucleotides: 8. CDR3 sequence reads: CASSFNQGAGQPQHF. Here the CDR3 DNA reads TGTGCCAGCAGCTTCAACCAGGGGGCTGGACAGCCCCAGCATTTT.